These T cell receptor beta chains were read from a single sample in a study of T cell changes during pregnancy in multiple sclerosis. TCRdb keeps only in-frame clones here, not all; method: immunoSEQ multiplex PCR. The data contain over 35,000 clones, roughly 90% of them seen just once; the ten biggest clones take up 0.43%. This sample comprised CD4+ T cells from peripheral blood mononuclear cells, obtained in the third trimester of pregnancy. The source is a female donor with multiple sclerosis, enrolled in a pregnancy study. Both conserved end residues are part of each CDR3. A D gene is named only where the DNA matches it firmly. Only part of the rows carry a size: once, few, many, or a class if the clone is expanded.

cdr3_length	clone_size	d_call	v_call	j_call	cdr3_aa	cdr3_nt
15	.	.	TRBV11-2	TRBJ1-1	CASSLSGGMNTEAFF	TGTGCCAGCAGCTTATCGGGGGGTATGAACACTGAAGCTTTCTTT
16	.	.	TRBV6-6	TRBJ2-2	CASSYSTVDSSGELFF	TGTGCCAGCAGTTACTCGACCGTGGACAGTTCCGGGGAGCTGTTTTTT
16	.	TRBD1	TRBV4-1	TRBJ2-3	CASSQSRDRGLHTQYF	TGCGCCAGCAGCCAGAGCCGGGACAGGGGGTTACATACGCAGTATTTT
13	.	.	TRBV11-3	TRBJ2-2	CASSPLLGGELFF	TGTGCCAGCAGCCCACTACTAGGCGGGGAGCTGTTTTTT
15	.	TRBD2	TRBV5-8	TRBJ2-1	CASSLDRLAGGKQFF	TGTGCCAGCAGCTTGGATCGTCTAGCGGGAGGAAAGCAGTTCTTC
16	.	.	TRBV11-2	TRBJ2-5	CASSNAIRSVQETQYF	TGTGCCAGCAGCAACGCTATTCGTAGCGTACAAGAGACCCAGTACTTC
15	.	.	TRBV27	TRBJ1-4	CASSLTGWGNEKLFF	TGTGCCAGCAGTTTAACAGGGTGGGGTAATGAAAAACTGTTTTTT
14	.	TRBD1	TRBV18	TRBJ1-1	CASSPRQGGTEAFF	TGTGCCAGCTCACCGCGACAGGGGGGGACTGAAGCTTTCTTT
13	.	.	TRBV10-1	TRBJ1-5	CASSETIPAAQHF	TGCGCCAGCAGTGAGACTATCCCGGCGGCCCAGCATTTT
15	.	.	TRBV10-3	TRBJ2-3	CAISESTGYPDTQYF	TGTGCCATCAGTGAGTCTACAGGGTACCCAGATACGCAGTATTTT
17	.	TRBD2	TRBV18	TRBJ2-5	CASSPTLGLADWETQYF	TGTGCCAGCTCACCCACCTTAGGACTAGCGGACTGGGAGACCCAGTACTTC
13	.	.	TRBV2	TRBJ2-3	CASSLEYTDTQYF	TGTGCCAGCTCACTAGAATACACAGATACGCAGTATTTT
12	.	TRBD1	TRBV29-1	TRBJ1-1	CSVGDRERGAFF	TGCAGCGTAGGGGACAGGGAGCGTGGAGCTTTCTTT
15	.	TRBD1	TRBV4-2	TRBJ1-1	CASSPRGQVSPEAFF	TGTGCCAGCAGCCCCCGGGGACAGGTATCCCCTGAAGCTTTCTTT
15	few	TRBD2	TRBV6-5	TRBJ2-2	CASSYGGRAFGELFF	TGTGCCAGCAGTTATGGCGGGAGGGCCTTCGGGGAGCTGTTTTTT
15	.	.	TRBV29-1	TRBJ1-4	CSVEIYDSTNEKLFF	TGCAGCGTTGAAATTTACGACTCAACTAATGAAAAACTGTTTTTT
14	.	TRBD2	TRBV15	TRBJ2-1	CATSKLAGPNEQFF	TGTGCCACCAGCAAACTAGCGGGACCCAATGAGCAGTTCTTC
15	.	.	TRBV30	TRBJ2-6	CAWSVHHSGANVLTF	TGTGCCTGGAGTGTACACCACTCTGGGGCCAACGTCCTGACTTTC
20	.	TRBD2	TRBV4-2	TRBJ2-1	CASSQVPLRSGNASYNEQFF	TGTGCCAGCAGCCAGGTCCCGCTTCGTAGCGGGAACGCTAGTTACAATGAGCAGTTCTTC
15	once	TRBD2	TRBV6-1	TRBJ2-1	CASSTSGSPSFSQFF	TGTGCCAGCAGCACAAGCGGGAGCCCCAGCTTTTCGCAGTTCTTC
15	.	.	TRBV15	TRBJ1-4	CATSRDMGPNEKLFF	TGTGCCACCAGCAGAGATATGGGCCCTAATGAAAAACTGTTTTTT
14	.	.	TRBV6-1	TRBJ1-1	CASILGLMNTEAFF	TGTGCCAGCATTTTAGGACTCATGAACACTGAAGCTTTCTTT
13	.	.	TRBV7-2	TRBJ1-5	CASSLVQNQPQHF	TGTGCCAGCAGCTTAGTTCAAAATCAGCCCCAGCATTTT
17	.	TRBD2	TRBV18	TRBJ2-5	CASSPSGLAGGQETQYF	TGTGCCAGCTCACCATCGGGACTAGCGGGAGGCCAAGAGACCCAGTACTTC
12	.	TRBD1	TRBV28	TRBJ1-1	CAGAGGRAEAFF	TGTGCCGGCGCAGGGGGCCGGGCTGAAGCTTTCTTT
17	.	TRBD1	TRBV7-9	TRBJ1-5	CASSHSRDRGINQPQHF	TGTGCCAGCAGCCATTCCCGGGACAGGGGCATCAATCAGCCCCAGCATTTT
13	.	.	TRBV28	TRBJ1-2	CASSYRVHYGYTF	TGTGCCAGCAGTTACAGGGTTCACTATGGCTACACCTTC
15	.	TRBD1	TRBV5-4	TRBJ2-3	CASSQGQAYTDTQYF	TGTGCCAGCAGCCAGGGACAGGCCTACACAGATACGCAGTATTTT